This record covers a single T cell receptor beta chain. Its target is unknown. A single record per CDR3 protein comes from TCRdb applying MiXCR to the 5' RACE reads. The sample shows roughly 540,000 distinct CDR3 sequences, approximately 22% of them seen only once. The entry originates in a study of identical twins. Trimming removed 0 bases at V and 0 bases at J, with 15 bases between. The CDR3 extends over 18 amino acids. Germline V gene data show CDR1 as LNHNV and CDR2 as YYDKDF (reference sequence). Study results and caveats: Compared with models, monozygotic twins showed more out-of-frame TCR alpha sharing.

The sample also formed part of further work on T cells expressing NK-cell markers.

The V and J genes are TRBV15 and TRBJ2-1; no clear D. This sequence was found in a young woman in good health. Sample: CD4+ T cells sorted from blood. The CDR3, as DNA: TGTGCCACCAGCAGAGATCTTAGGACGGTGAGCTCCTACAATGAGCAGTTCTTC. Translated: CATSRDLRTVSSYNEQFF.